Described below is a single TCR beta chain sequence and its context. Its antigen target is currently unknown. No clone much larger than this one lies a single base away; base qualities are absent. These data come from a study of shared clonotypes between healthy human individuals (dated by TCRdb to 2018 to 2020). Study-wide context: The cohort comprised a couple of women and a few men aged 18 to 49 years. To estimate repertoire size and how much clonotypes are shared between individuals, the study performed deep sequencing of blood TCR repertoires from roughly five healthy adults. Different laboratories and diverse techniques were used to prepare libraries and sequence TCR repertoires, to increase sequencing depth and limit assay-specific biases. Per donor, leukapheresis produced somewhere between about 0.9 and 9.5 billion PBMCs. The study at large found these results: The genetic and exposure-history diversity represented was limited by the small number of donors. Sampling was limited to blood, and TCR repertoires in tissue likely differ from TCR repertoires in blood. Based on pairwise subsampling, the degree of clonotype sharing among donors was expected to be affected by sequencing depth.

The donors were healthy, HIV-negative adults with no recently reported acute infections or vaccinations. Every donor was a Caucasian adult residing in Nashville, Tennessee, USA. For unsorted samples, about 90 million PBMCs were counted and genomic DNA was extracted with the QIAamp DNA Blood Mini kit. After blood collection by leukapheresis, PBMCs were isolated using Ficoll-Histopaque density gradient centrifugation and then cryopreserved in the vapor phase of liquid nitrogen. The CDR3 covers 13 residues, taking in both the cysteine and the phenylalanine. The retained sequence is limited to the CDR3, 39 bases, with the frame set at the first base. Trimming at the junction amounts to 8 bases on V and 4 bases on J, and the germline ends lie 14 bases apart. From the germline V gene (reference sequence), CDR1 is MNHEY and CDR2 is SMNVEV. TCR CDR3 regions were amplified from genomic DNA by multiplex PCR using the deep immunoSEQ assay. Extracted genomic DNA from each cell subset was distributed evenly across all wells of several immunoSEQ 96-well plates, and each plate was treated as a replicate. Each replicate PCR for unsorted PBMC received about 0.3 ug genomic DNA, equal to tens of thousands of T cell genomes. Ten immunoSEQ deep assay plates were used to sequence unsorted PBMC genomic DNA. Purified libraries were measured with a Qubit 3.0 fluorometer, size-checked on a Bioanalyzer 2100, and measured again with the KAPA Library Quantification kit. A separate single-read 150-cycle Illumina NextSeq 550 flow cell was used to sequence each immunoSEQ 96-well plate. On the study's bioinformatics: Because the immunoSEQ output included only junctional sequences and no quality scores, the filtering could not be the same as the filtering used for full-length reads. To assign V/J genes and CDR3, sequences were annotated using PyIR, a Python wrapper for IgBLAST v1.9, with IMGT germline references. Reads with weak V/J assignments (E-value above 1e-6), missing CDR3, stop codons, out-of-frame junctions, or ambiguous translated residues were removed. V3J clonotypes were defined as sequences sharing the same inferred V gene, J gene, and CDR3 amino acid sequence. To compute the percentage overlap between repertoires, the number of shared unique clonotypes was divided by the size of the smaller repertoire. Richness of each repertoire was evaluated using RTK rarefaction, the Chao1 estimator, and Recon v2.1 estimates of unobserved clonotypes. In its TCRdb copy, this immuneACCESS table keeps in-frame sequences only and misses some clones. Where compared with another copy, unresolved V genes explain less than half of these, and the others have no known cause. Clone size and V and J calls were adopted from that table, with D and trimming inferred from the DNA. A total of about 490,000 clones appear in this sample, approximately 80% of them only once. The ten largest account for under 15% of the sample.

The receptor was isolated from a woman aged 40 to 50 in good health. Some clones in this sample may be carry-over from other donors' samples. The sequence is built from TRBV27 and TRBJ1-1; perhaps TRBD1 is the D gene, with 5 bases matching. Sequences were obtained from PBMCs. The sequence in DNA is TGTGCCAGCCTGGACTGGGGGGGCACTGAAGCTTTCTTT. It codes for CASLDWGGTEAFF.